This T cell receptor (beta chain) was sequenced during a study of cytomegalovirus exposure and HLA in healthy donors. In the study overall: Out of about 170 million T cells, an earlier analysis found around 120 million unique TCR beta sequences in total.

Primers: 60 Vbeta forward and 13 Jbeta reverse. Using immunoSEQ multiplex PCR, the repertoire was profiled, and TCRdb retains in-frame clones only, with some absent. The sample records some 140,000 clones, around 83% being singletons. As to this clone: The antigen is undetermined.

Study findings and constraints: Later analysis showed TCR association rates varying by HLA locus, highest for DRB1 and lowest for HLA-C. Some highly shared sequence variants likely arose as a pipeline artifact.

The CDR3 loop spans 14 amino acids. In germline, CDR1 is GTSNPN, CDR2 SVGIG (reference sequence). J was trimmed by 4 bases and V by 2 bases; bases with no gene match: 4. Sample: PBMCs. The source of this sequence is a male donor in good health and CMV-seropositive. The chain links TRBV30 to TRBJ1-4; 7 bases are shared with TRBD1. CDR3 protein: CAWSPGQFNEKLFF. The CDR3 nucleotides read TGTGCCTGGAGTCCGGGACAGTTTAATGAAAAACTGTTTTTT.